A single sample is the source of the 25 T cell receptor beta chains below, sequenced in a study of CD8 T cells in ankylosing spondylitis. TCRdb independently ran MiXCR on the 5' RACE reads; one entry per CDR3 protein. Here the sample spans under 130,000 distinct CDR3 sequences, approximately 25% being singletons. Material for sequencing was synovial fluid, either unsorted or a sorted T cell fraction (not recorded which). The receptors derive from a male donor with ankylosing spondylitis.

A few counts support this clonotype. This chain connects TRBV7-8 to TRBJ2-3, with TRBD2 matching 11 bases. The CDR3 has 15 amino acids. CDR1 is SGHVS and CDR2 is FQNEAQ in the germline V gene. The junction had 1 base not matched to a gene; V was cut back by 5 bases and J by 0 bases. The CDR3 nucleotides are TGTGCCAGCAGCACTAGCGGGGGAAGCACAGATACGCAGTATTTT. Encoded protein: CASSTSGGSTDTQYF.

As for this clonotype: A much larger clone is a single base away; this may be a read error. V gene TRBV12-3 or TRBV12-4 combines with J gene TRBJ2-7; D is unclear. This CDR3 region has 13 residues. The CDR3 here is CASSLRTSLEQHV. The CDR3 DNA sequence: TGTGCCAGCAGTTTAAGGACGTCGCTCGAGCAGCACGTC.

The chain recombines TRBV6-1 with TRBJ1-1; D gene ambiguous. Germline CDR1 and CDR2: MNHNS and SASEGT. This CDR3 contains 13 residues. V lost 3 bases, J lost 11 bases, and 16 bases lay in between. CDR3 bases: TGTGCCAGCAGTGAGGGCCTCTCCCTGGCGGCTTTCTTT. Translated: CASSEGLSLAAFF.

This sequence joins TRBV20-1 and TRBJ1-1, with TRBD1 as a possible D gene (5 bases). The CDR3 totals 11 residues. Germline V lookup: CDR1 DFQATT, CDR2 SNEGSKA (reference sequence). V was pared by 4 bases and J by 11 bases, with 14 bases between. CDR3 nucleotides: TGCAGTGCTAAGAAGGGGCCGGAGGCTTTCTTT. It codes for CSAKKGPEAFF.

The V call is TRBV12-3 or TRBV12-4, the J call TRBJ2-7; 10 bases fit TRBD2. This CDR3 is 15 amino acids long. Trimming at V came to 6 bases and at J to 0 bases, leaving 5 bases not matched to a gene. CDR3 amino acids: CASSSSGSASYEQYV. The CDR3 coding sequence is TGTGCCAGCAGCTCTAGCGGGAGTGCCTCCTACGAGCAGTACGTC.

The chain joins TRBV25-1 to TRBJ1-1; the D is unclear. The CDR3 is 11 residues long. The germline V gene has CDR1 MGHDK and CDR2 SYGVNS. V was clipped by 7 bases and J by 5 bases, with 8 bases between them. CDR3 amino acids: CASIAGTEAFF. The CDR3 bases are TGTGCCAGCATCGCGGGGACTGAAGCTTTCTTT.

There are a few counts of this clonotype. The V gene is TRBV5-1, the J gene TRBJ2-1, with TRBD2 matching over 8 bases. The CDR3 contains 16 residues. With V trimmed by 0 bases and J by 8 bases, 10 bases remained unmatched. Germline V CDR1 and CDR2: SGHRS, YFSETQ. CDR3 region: CASSLVLLAGQDEQFF. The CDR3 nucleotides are TGCGCCAGCAGCTTGGTTTTGCTAGCGGGTCAGGATGAGCAGTTCTTC.

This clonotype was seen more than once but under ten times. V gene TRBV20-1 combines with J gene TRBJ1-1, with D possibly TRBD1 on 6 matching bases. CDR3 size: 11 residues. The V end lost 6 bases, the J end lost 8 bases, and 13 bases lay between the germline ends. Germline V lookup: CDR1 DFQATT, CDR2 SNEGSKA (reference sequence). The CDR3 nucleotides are TGCAGTGCGAGCAGTGGACAGGAAGCTTTCTTT. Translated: CSASSGQEAFF.

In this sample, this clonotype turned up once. In nucleotides, the CDR3 is TGCGCCAGCAGCCCCACCATCCCCGGGAGGGCCCGGGATACGCAGTATTTT. It encodes CASSPTIPGRARDTQYF. The J gene is TRBJ2-3, the V gene TRBV5-1, with TRBD2 matching 8 bases. V was clipped by 4 bases and J by 6 bases; unmatched bases: 16. CDR3 length equals 17 residues. The germline V gene has CDR1 SGHRS and CDR2 YFSETQ.

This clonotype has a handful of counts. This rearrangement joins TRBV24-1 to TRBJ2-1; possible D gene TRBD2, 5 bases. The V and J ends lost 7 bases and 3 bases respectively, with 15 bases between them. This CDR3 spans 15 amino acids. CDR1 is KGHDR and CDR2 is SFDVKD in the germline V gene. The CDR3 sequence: CATSRGSDNYNEQFF. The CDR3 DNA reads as TGTGCCACCAGCCGGGGATCTGACAACTACAATGAGCAGTTCTTC.

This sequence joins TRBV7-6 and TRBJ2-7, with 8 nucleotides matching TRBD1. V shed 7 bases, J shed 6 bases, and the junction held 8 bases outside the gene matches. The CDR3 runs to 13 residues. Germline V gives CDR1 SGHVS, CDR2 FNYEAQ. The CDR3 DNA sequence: TGTGCCAGCACCCCCCGACAGGGGTTCGAGCAGTACGTC. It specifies CASTPRQGFEQYV.

The CDR3 region is CASSHLQGVNTF. CDR3 in DNA: TGTGCCAGCAGCCATCTACAGGGGGTAAACACCTTC. The rearrangement joins TRBV7-2 to TRBJ1-2, with TRBD1 identical over 8 bases. The CDR3 spans 12 residues. The ends lost 5 bases at V and 12 bases at J; junction bases unmatched: 8. The germline V gene encodes CDR1 SGHTA and CDR2 FQGNSA.

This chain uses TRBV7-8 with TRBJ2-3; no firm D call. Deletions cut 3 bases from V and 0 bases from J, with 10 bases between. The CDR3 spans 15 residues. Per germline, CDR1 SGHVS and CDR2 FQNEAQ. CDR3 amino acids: CASSFTHGSTDTQYF. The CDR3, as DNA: TGTGCCAGCAGCTTCACCCATGGTAGCACAGATACGCAGTATTTT.

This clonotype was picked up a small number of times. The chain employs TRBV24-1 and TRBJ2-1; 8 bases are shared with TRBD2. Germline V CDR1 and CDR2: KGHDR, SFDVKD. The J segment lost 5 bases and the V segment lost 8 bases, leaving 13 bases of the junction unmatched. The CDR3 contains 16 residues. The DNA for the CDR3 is TGTGCCACCACCCAACTTCTAGCGGGCGTGGACAATGAGCAGTTCTTC. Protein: CATTQLLAGVDNEQFF.

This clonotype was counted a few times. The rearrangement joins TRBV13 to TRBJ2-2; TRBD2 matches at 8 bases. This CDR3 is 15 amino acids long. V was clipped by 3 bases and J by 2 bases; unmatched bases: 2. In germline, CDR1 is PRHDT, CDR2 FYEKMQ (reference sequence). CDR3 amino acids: CASSFSGTNTGELFF. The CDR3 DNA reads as TGTGCCAGCAGCTTTAGCGGGACAAACACCGGGGAGCTGTTTTTT.

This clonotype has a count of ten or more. The CDR3 loop is CASSSRDSWRTEAFF. Written as DNA, the CDR3 is TGTGCCAGCAGTTCAAGGGACAGTTGGAGAACTGAAGCTTTCTTT. The chain links TRBV12-3 or TRBV12-4 to TRBJ1-1; 7 nucleotides align to TRBD1. The junction had 10 bases not matched to a gene; V was cut back by 4 bases and J by 5 bases. The CDR3 extends over 15 amino acids.

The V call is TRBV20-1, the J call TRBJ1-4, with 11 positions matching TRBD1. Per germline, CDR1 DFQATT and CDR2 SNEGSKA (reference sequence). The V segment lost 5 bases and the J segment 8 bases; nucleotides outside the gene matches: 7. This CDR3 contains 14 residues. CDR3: CSAFSGTGGEKLFF. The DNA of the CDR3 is TGCAGTGCTTTCTCCGGGACAGGGGGGGAAAAACTGTTTTTT.

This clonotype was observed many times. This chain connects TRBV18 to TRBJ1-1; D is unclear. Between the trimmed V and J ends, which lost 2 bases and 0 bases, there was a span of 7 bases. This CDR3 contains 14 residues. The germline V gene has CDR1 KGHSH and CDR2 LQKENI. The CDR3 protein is CASSPYNLNTEAFF. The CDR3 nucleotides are TGTGCCAGCTCACCATATAACCTGAACACTGAAGCTTTCTTT.

Here the CDR3 DNA reads TGTGCCAGCACCCACACTGGGACTAGCGGTTCCTCCGATACGCAGTATTTT. The encoded protein is CASTHTGTSGSSDTQYF. The chain uses TRBV19 and TRBJ2-3; 11 nucleotides align to TRBD2. Germline trimming cut 9 bases from V and 6 bases from J; bases unmatched to any gene: 17. The CDR3 is 17 amino acids. CDR1 is LNHDA and CDR2 is SQIVND in the germline V gene (reference sequence).

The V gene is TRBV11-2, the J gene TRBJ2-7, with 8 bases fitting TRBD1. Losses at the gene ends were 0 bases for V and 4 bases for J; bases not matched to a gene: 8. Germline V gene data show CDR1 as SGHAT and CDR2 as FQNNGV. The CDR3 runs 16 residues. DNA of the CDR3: TGTGCCAGCAGCTTAGAAGGCACAGGGGGATCGTACGAGCAGTACTTC. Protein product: CASSLEGTGGSYEQYF.

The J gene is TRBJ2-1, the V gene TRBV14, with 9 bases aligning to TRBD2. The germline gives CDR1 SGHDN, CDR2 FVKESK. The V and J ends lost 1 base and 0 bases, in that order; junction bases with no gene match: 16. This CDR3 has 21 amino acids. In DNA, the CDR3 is TGTGCCAGCAGCCAAGGAGCTACCTTAGCGGGAGCCTTCGGCTCCTACAATGAGCAGTTCTTC. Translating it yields CASSQGATLAGAFGSYNEQFF.

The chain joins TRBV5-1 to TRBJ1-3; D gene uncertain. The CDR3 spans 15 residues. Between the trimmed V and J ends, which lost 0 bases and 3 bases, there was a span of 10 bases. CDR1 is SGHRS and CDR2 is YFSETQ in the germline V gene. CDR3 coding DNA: TGCGCCAGCAGCTTGGCCCTCGGACTTGGAAACACCATATATTTT. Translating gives CASSLALGLGNTIYF.

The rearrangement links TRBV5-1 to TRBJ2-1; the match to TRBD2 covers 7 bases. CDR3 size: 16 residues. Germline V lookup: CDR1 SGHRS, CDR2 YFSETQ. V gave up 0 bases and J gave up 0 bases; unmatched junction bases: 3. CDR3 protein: CASSLDRTSSYNEQFF. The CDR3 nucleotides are TGCGCCAGCAGCTTGGACCGGACTAGCTCCTACAATGAGCAGTTCTTC.

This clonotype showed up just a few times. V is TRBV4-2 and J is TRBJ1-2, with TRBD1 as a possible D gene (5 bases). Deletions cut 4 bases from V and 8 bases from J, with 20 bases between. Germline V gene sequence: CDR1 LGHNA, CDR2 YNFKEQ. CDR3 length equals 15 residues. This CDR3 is CASSLALQAERGYTF. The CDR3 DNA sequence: TGTGCCAGCAGCCTGGCGCTACAGGCGGAAAGGGGCTACACCTTC.

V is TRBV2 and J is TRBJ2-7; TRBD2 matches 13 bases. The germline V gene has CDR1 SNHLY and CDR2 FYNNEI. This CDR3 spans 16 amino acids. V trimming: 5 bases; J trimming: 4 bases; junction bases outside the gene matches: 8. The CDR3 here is CASSPRTSGRLYEQYF. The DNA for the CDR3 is TGTGCCAGCAGTCCACGGACTAGCGGGAGACTTTACGAGCAGTACTTC.